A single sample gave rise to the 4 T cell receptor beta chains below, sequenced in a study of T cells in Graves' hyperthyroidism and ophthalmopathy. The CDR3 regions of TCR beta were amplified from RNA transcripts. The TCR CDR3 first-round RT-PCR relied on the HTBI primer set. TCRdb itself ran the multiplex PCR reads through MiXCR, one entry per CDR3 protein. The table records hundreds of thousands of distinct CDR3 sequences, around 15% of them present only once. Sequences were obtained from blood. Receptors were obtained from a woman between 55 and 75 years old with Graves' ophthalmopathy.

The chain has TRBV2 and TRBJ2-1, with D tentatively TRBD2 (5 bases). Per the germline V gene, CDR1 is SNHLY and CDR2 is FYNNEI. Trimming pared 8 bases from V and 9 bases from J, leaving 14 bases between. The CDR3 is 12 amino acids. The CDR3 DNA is TGTGCCAGCGCTGACCCGGCGGGTGAGCAGTTCTTC. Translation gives CASADPAGEQFF.

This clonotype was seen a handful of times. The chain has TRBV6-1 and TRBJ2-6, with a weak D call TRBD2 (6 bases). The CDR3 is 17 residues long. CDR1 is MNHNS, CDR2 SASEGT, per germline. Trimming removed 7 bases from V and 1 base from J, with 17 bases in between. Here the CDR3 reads CASKEGPQGSGANVLTF. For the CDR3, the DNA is TGTGCCAGCAAGGAGGGACCCCAAGGGTCTGGGGCCAACGTCCTGACTTTC.

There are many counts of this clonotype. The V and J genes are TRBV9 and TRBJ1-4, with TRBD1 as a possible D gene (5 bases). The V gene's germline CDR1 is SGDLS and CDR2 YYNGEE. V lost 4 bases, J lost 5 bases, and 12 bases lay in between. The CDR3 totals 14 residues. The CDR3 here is CASSSPGPNEKLFF. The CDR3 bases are TGTGCCAGCAGCTCCCCGGGACCGAATGAAAAACTGTTTTTT. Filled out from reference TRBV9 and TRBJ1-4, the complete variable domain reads DSGVTQTPKHLITATGQRVTLRCSPRSGDLSVYWYQQSLDQGLQFLIQYYNGEERAKGNILERFSAQQFPDLHSELNLSSLELGDSALYFCASSSPGPNEKLFFGSGTQLSVL.

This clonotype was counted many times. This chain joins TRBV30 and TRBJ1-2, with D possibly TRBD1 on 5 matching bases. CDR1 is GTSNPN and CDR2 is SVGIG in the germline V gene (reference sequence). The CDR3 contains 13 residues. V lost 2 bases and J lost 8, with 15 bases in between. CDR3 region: CAWSKRGDEGYTF. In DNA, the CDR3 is TGTGCCTGGAGTAAACGGGGCGATGAGGGCTACACCTTC.